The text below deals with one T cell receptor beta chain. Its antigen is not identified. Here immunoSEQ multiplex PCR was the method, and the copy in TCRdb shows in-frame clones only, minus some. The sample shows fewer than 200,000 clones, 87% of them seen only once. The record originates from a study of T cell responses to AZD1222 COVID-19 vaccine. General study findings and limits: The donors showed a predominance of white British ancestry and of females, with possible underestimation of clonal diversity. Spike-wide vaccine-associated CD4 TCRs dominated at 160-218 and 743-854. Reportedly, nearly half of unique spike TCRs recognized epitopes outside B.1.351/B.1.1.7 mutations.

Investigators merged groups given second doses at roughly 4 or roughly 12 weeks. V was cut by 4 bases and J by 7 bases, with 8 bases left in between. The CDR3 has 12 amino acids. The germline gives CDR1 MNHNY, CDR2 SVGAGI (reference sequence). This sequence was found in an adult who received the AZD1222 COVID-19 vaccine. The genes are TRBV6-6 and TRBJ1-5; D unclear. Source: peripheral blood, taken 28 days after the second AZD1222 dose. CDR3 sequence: CASSSSEQPQHF. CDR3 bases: TGTGCCAGCAGTTCATCCGAACAGCCCCAGCATTTT.